The 7 T cell receptor beta chains in this list originate from one sample, sequenced in a study of T cell responses to AZD1222 COVID-19 vaccine. Method: immunoSEQ multiplex PCR; TCRdb's copy keeps in-frame clones and lacks some. Here the sample spans 80,000 or so clones, roughly 85% being singletons. This sample comprised peripheral blood, obtained on day 0 of AZD1222 vaccination. Receptor source: an adult in good health.

The V gene is TRBV5-6, the J gene TRBJ1-3, with no clear D. The V and J ends lost 2 bases and 0 bases respectively, with 12 bases between them. The CDR3 is 16 amino acids. Germline V gives CDR1 SGHDT, CDR2 YYEEEE. Here the CDR3 reads CASSFRVAFSGNTIYF. CDR3 nucleotide sequence: TGTGCCAGCAGCTTTCGCGTGGCGTTCTCTGGAAACACCATATATTTT.

This clone was recorded once. The gene calls are TRBV6-5 and TRBJ2-7; TRBD2 agrees at 11 bases. The V and J ends lost 10 bases and 3 bases, in that order; junction bases with no gene match: 11. The CDR3 extends over 15 amino acids. Germline-derived CDR1 and CDR2 are MNHEY and SVGAGI. Written as DNA, the CDR3 is TGTGCCATTACTAGCGGGGGTCTTCCGGGCTACGAGCAGTACTTC. It specifies CAITSGGLPGYEQYF.

V usage is TRBV29-1 and J usage is TRBJ2-2; the D gene is possibly TRBD1 (7 bases). Trimming stripped 6 bases from V and 5 bases from J, with 22 bases between. CDR3 length equals 16 residues. Germline V lookup: CDR1 SQVTM, CDR2 ANQGSEA. The CDR3 nucleotides read TGCAGCGTCCCGGGGACAGCGAAGGAGGGGACCGGGGAGCTGTTTTTT. This encodes CSVPGTAKEGTGELFF.

The CDR3 loop is CASSQGTGDNEQFF. CDR3 in DNA: TGCGCCAGCAGCCAAGGGACAGGGGACAATGAGCAGTTCTTC. The rearrangement uses TRBV5-1 and TRBJ2-1, with 10 bases aligning to TRBD1. CDR3 length equals 14 residues. Germline trimming cut 4 bases from V and 5 bases from J; bases unmatched to any gene: 3. Germline-derived CDR1 and CDR2 are SGHRS and YFSETQ. Full variable domain (rest looked up from reference TRBV5-1 and TRBJ2-1): KAGVTQTPRYLIKTRGQQVTLSCSPISGHRSVSWYQQTPGQGLQFLFEYFSETQRNKGNFPGRFSGRQFSNSRSEMNVSTLELGDSALYLCASSQGTGDNEQFFGPGTRLTVL.

A few counts support this clone. J is TRBJ1-6 and V is TRBV6-5; D is perhaps TRBD1 (5 bases). The CDR3 runs to 14 residues. V shed 8 bases and J shed 0 bases, with 8 bases lying between them. Germline values: CDR1 MNHEY, CDR2 SVGAGI. Written as DNA, the CDR3 is TGTGCCAGCGGCAGGGCCTCCTATAATTCACCCCTCCACTTT. This translates into CASGRASYNSPLHF.

The V gene is TRBV12-3 or TRBV12-4, the J gene TRBJ1-2; TRBD1 matches 10 bases. The CDR3 sequence is 13 residues long. The V and J ends lost 7 bases and 8 bases, in that order; junction bases with no gene match: 7. The CDR3 DNA sequence: TGTGCCAGCAACGGACAGGGGGAAAGGGGCTACACCTTC. Its translation is CASNGQGERGYTF.

In its sample, this clone was seen a few times. V is TRBV18 and J is TRBJ1-6, with D perhaps matching TRBD1 (5 bases). The CDR3 consists of 20 residues. V gave up 5 bases and J gave up 5 bases, with 28 bases separating them. Germline CDR1 reads KGHSH; CDR2 reads LQKENI. CDR3 amino acids: CASSTSQVLGASGDNSPLHF. The CDR3 nucleotides read TGTGCCAGCTCAACTTCCCAGGTCCTAGGGGCCTCGGGCGATAATTCACCCCTCCACTTT. The whole variable domain, remainder taken from reference TRBV18 and TRBJ1-6, is NAGVMQNPRHLVRRRGQEARLRCSPMKGHSHVYWYRQLPEEGLKFMVYLQKENIIDESGMPKERFSAEFPKEGPSILRIQQVVRGDSAAYFCASSTSQVLGASGDNSPLHFGNGTRLTVT.